The 14 T cell receptor beta chains below were found in one sample sequenced in a study of OX40 agonist ivuxolimab in advanced cancers. Some clones are missing from TCRdb's copy, which holds only in-frame ones; the method was immunoSEQ multiplex PCR. The sample consists of 84,000 or so clones, around nine tenths of them appearing once. Sample: CD4+ or CD8+ T cells sorted from blood, taken in a trial of the OX40 agonist ivuxolimab. The source of these receptors is an adult with an advanced solid tumor such as melanoma, head and neck, liver or kidney cancer.

The CDR3 region is CASSLRGRTNTGELFF. CDR3 in DNA: TGTGCCAGCAGCTTGAGAGGCAGGACGAACACCGGGGAGCTGTTTTTT. This rearrangement joins TRBV5-4 to TRBJ2-2; D unresolved. The CDR3 extends over 16 amino acids. The ends were cut back, 1 base at V and 0 bases at J, with 10 bases in the middle. From germline, CDR1 is SGHNT and CDR2 YYREEE (reference sequence). The entire variable domain, with the rest obtained from reference TRBV5-4 and TRBJ2-2, is as follows: ETGVTQSPTHLIKTRGQQVTLRCSSQSGHNTVSWYQQALGQGPQFIFQYYREEENGRGNFPPRFSGLQFPNYSSELNVNALELDDSALYLCASSLRGRTNTGELFFGEGSRLTVL.

This clone was found a few times. The chain uses TRBV10-3 and TRBJ1-1, with a tentative D call TRBD1 (5 bases). CDR3 length equals 15 residues. Germline CDR1 is ENHRY and CDR2 is SYGVKD. Trimming left V 5 bases short and J 3 bases short, with 16 bases between. The CDR3 sequence is CAISPTSGGDTEAFF. The CDR3 DNA sequence: TGTGCCATCAGTCCTACCTCGGGGGGAGACACTGAAGCTTTCTTT.

The chain recombines TRBV18 with TRBJ1-5; D possibly corresponds to TRBD1 (5 bases). The V gene's germline CDR1 is KGHSH and CDR2 LQKENI. V was shortened by 3 bases and J by 0 bases, with 9 bases between the two germline ends. This CDR3 region has 15 residues. The CDR3 DNA is TGTGCCAGCTCACCCAGAGGGGCTAGCAATCAGCCCCAGCATTTT. This codes for CASSPRGASNQPQHF.

The V and J genes are TRBV9 and TRBJ2-2, with D perhaps matching TRBD1 or TRBD2 (6 bases each). Deletions cut 5 bases from V and 4 bases from J, with 15 bases between. The CDR3 is 15 residues long. Germline V gives CDR1 SGDLS, CDR2 YYNGEE. The CDR3 nucleotides are TGTGCCAGCAGACGGGGGCCGTCATCCACCGGGGAGCTGTTTTTT. It codes for CASRRGPSSTGELFF. The full variable domain, in which reference TRBV9 and TRBJ2-2 provide the parts outside the CDR3, is DSGVTQTPKHLITATGQRVTLRCSPRSGDLSVYWYQQSLDQGLQFLIQYYNGEERAKGNILERFSAQQFPDLHSELNLSSLELGDSALYFCASRRGPSSTGELFFGEGSRLTVL.

The chain links TRBV29-1 to TRBJ1-3, with 7 bases fitting TRBD1. The CDR3 has 14 residues. Looked up from germline, CDR1 is SQVTM and CDR2 is ANQGSEA. The V gene end was trimmed by 4 bases and the J gene end by 4 bases; junction bases not matched to a gene: 7. In nucleotides, the CDR3 is TGCAGCGTTGCGCGGACAGGTCAAGGAAACACCATATATTTT. It codes for CSVARTGQGNTIYF.

The genes are TRBV10-3 and TRBJ2-5, with 9 bases aligning to TRBD1. Trimming at V came to 6 bases and at J to 0 bases, leaving 2 bases not matched to a gene. Germline V lookup: CDR1 ENHRY, CDR2 SYGVKD. The CDR3 is 14 residues long. The CDR3 here is CAISRDRDQETQYF. CDR3 bases: TGTGCCATCAGCCGGGACAGGGACCAAGAGACCCAGTACTTC.

The chain carries TRBV6-1 and TRBJ1-1; no definite D call. V lost 2 bases and J lost 0, with 10 bases in between. CDR1 and CDR2 from the germline V gene are MNHNS and SASEGT. The CDR3 has 15 amino acids. The CDR3 DNA follows: TGTGCCAGCAGTGAATCATGGCAGATGAACACTGAAGCTTTCTTT. Amino acids: CASSESWQMNTEAFF.

The chain recombines TRBV30 with TRBJ2-1; 7 bases are shared with TRBD1. Losses at the gene ends were 1 base for V and 9 bases for J; bases not matched to a gene: 6. The CDR3 is 13 residues long. Germline CDR1 reads GTSNPN; CDR2 reads SVGIG (reference sequence). CDR3 sequence: CAWSAGTASEQFF. CDR3 sequence (DNA): TGTGCCTGGAGTGCTGGGACAGCAAGTGAGCAGTTCTTC.

The chain links TRBV6-6 to TRBJ2-7; 11 nucleotides line up with TRBD1. Germline V gene data show CDR1 as MNHNY and CDR2 as SVGAGI (reference sequence). V lost 2 bases, J lost 1 base, and 1 base stayed unmatched. This CDR3 region has 15 residues. In nucleotides, the CDR3 is TGTGCCAGCAGTTACGGACAGGGGGCTTCCTACGAGCAGTACTTC. Protein sequence: CASSYGQGASYEQYF.

This chain uses TRBV5-1 with TRBJ2-1, with 8 bases identical to TRBD1. V lost 1 base to trimming and J lost 5 bases; unmatched junction nucleotides: 11. The CDR3 loop spans 17 amino acids. From germline, CDR1 is SGHRS and CDR2 YFSETQ. CDR3 sequence: CASSLRRRQGAHNEQFF. The DNA of the CDR3 is TGCGCCAGCAGCTTGAGACGCCGGCAGGGGGCCCACAATGAGCAGTTCTTC.

The genes are TRBV7-2 and TRBJ1-1; D is undetermined. CDR1 and CDR2 from the germline V gene are SGHTA and FQGNSA. CDR3 length equals 15 residues. V lost 1 base and J 1 base, leaving 10 bases between the germline ends. CDR3 in DNA: TGTGCCAGCAGCTTAGACTTTTTCGGGAACACTGAAGCTTTCTTT. Translated, it gives CASSLDFFGNTEAFF.

The chain recombines TRBV10-1 with TRBJ1-2; TRBD1 aligns across 9 bases. The CDR3 covers 14 residues. The germline CDR1 and CDR2 sequences are WNHNN and SYGVQD (reference sequence). V gave up 6 bases and J gave up 5 bases; unmatched junction bases: 7. The CDR3 nucleotides are TGCGCCAGCAGCGATAATGGACAGGGGTATGGCTACACCTTC. Translated, it gives CASSDNGQGYGYTF.

This sequence joins TRBV30 and TRBJ1-2, with D unresolved. Germline V gene lookup returns CDR1 GTSNPN and CDR2 SVGIG (reference sequence). With 0 bases removed from V and 5 bases from J, the gap between germline ends came to 4 bases. This CDR3 is built from 11 residues. This CDR3 is CAWSVQYGYTF. The CDR3 DNA reads as TGTGCCTGGAGTGTACAGTATGGCTACACCTTC.

The V gene is TRBV7-9, the J gene TRBJ1-3; TRBD1 might be the D (5 bases). The germline V gene encodes CDR1 SEHNR and CDR2 FQNEAQ (reference sequence). Trimming took 5 bases from V and 11 from J, leaving 19 bases between them. The CDR3 sequence is 14 residues long. CDR3 in DNA: TGTGCCAGCAGCGTACGTGACAGTGGGGACGCCATATATTTT. Protein: CASSVRDSGDAIYF.